The 5 T cell receptor beta chains in this list originate from one sample, sequenced in a study of cytomegalovirus exposure and HLA in healthy donors (TCRdb year 2017). Libraries were prepared through the immunoSEQ multiplex PCR assay. For the multiplex PCR, a mixture combining 60 forward primers for TCR Vbeta segments and 13 reverse primers for TCR Jbeta segments was used. The table was pulled from immuneACCESS by TCRdb, which kept in-frame rearrangements only. Such tables lose some clones; where checked, under half of the loss comes from unresolved V genes, and the rest has no known cause. Across this sample there are around 150,000 clones, with about 80% seen only once. Clones ranked in the top ten supply approximately 6.2% of the sample. Sequencing used PBMCs. These receptors all stem from a man in his forties in good health and CMV-seropositive.

The chain couples TRBV2 to TRBJ1-1; D possibly corresponds to TRBD1 (6 bases). The CDR3 is 14 residues long. V was pared by 5 bases and J by 5 bases, with 15 bases between. Germline V gene sequence: CDR1 SNHLY, CDR2 FYNNEI. This CDR3 reads CASSIGGEGTEAFF. CDR3 bases: TGTGCCAGCAGTATAGGGGGGGAGGGAACTGAAGCTTTCTTT.

This clone was recorded only once. The chain combines TRBV7-9 with TRBJ1-4, with 7 bases aligning to TRBD1. Germline CDR1 and CDR2: SEHNR and FQNEAQ (reference sequence). The CDR3 runs 16 residues. V lost 2 bases and J lost 0; bases outside the gene matches: 3. This CDR3 reads CASSLRQGATNEKLFF. DNA of the CDR3: TGTGCCAGCAGCTTACGACAGGGCGCAACTAATGAAAAACTGTTTTTT.

This sequence joins TRBV7-8 and TRBJ2-7; 7 nucleotides line up with TRBD2. The trim removed 1 base at V and 2 bases at J, leaving 8 bases unmatched. Germline V gene data show CDR1 as SGHVS and CDR2 as FQNEAQ. This CDR3 comprises 16 residues. The CDR3 region is CASSLGASGDPYEQYF. CDR3 DNA: TGTGCCAGCAGCTTAGGCGCTAGCGGAGATCCCTACGAGCAGTACTTC. The entire variable domain, with the rest obtained from reference TRBV7-8 and TRBJ2-7, is as follows: GAGVSQSPRYKVAKRGQDVALRCDPISGHVSLFWYQQALGQGPEFLTYFQNEAQLDKSGLPSDRFFAERPEGSVSTLKIQRTQQEDSAVYLCASSLGASGDPYEQYFGPGTRLTVT.

The rearrangement links TRBV9 to TRBJ1-1, with a weak D call TRBD1 (5 bases). This CDR3 contains 13 residues. V was clipped by 0 bases and J by 3 bases, with 6 bases between them. Germline lookup yields CDR1 SGDLS and CDR2 YYNGEE. As DNA, the CDR3 is TGTGCCAGCAGCGTAGAAGGGGACACTGAAGCTTTCTTT. Translating it yields CASSVEGDTEAFF.

This CDR3 reads CSVVQENTEAFF. CDR3 DNA: TGCAGCGTCGTACAGGAGAACACTGAAGCTTTCTTT. V and J are TRBV29-1 and TRBJ1-1, with D possibly TRBD1 on 5 matching bases. The germline V gene has CDR1 SQVTM and CDR2 ANQGSEA. This CDR3 has 12 amino acids. Trimming removed 6 bases at V and 1 base at J, with 9 bases between.